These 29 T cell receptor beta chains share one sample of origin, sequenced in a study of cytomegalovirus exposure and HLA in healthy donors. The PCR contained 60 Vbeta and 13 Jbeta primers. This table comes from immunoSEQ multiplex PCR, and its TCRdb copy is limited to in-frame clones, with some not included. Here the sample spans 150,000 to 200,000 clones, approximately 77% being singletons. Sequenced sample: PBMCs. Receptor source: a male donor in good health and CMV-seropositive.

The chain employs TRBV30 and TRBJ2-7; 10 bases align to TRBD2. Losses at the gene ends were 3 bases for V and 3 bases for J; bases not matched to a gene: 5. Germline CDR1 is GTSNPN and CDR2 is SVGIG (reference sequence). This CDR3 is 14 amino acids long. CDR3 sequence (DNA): TGTGCCTGGAGGTCGGAGCGGGGGGGCTACGAGCAGTACTTC. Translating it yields CAWRSERGGYEQYF.

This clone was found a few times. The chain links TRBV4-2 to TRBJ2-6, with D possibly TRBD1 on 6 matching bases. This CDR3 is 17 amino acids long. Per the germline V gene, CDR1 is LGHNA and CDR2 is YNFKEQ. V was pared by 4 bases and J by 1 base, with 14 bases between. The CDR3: CASSRRTAGSGANVLTF. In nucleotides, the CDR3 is TGTGCCAGCAGCCGACGGACAGCTGGTTCTGGGGCCAACGTCCTGACTTTC.

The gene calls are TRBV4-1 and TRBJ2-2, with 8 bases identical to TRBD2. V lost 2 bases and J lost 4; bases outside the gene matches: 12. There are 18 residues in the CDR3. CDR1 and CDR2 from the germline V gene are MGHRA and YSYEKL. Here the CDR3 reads CASSQTPSGGAATGELFF. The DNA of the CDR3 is TGCGCCAGCAGCCAAACCCCTTCCGGGGGGGCCGCCACCGGGGAGCTGTTTTTT.

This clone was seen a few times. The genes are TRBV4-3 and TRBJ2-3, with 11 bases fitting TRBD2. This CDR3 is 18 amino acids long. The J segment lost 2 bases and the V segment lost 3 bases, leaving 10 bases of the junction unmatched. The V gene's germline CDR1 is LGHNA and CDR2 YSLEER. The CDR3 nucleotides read TGCGCCAGCAGCCAGGATGGTTTAGCGGGGGGGACCACAGATACGCAGTATTTT. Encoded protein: CASSQDGLAGGTTDTQYF.

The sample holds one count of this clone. The CDR3 DNA reads TGTGCCAGCAGTTTATATAGCGGCACCGGGGAGCTGTTTTTT. Translation: CASSLYSGTGELFF. The chain combines TRBV27 with TRBJ2-2, with D perhaps TRBD2 (6 bases). The CDR3 consists of 14 residues. Per the germline V gene, CDR1 is MNHEY and CDR2 is SMNVEV (reference sequence). Trimming removed 1 base at V and 4 bases at J, with 7 bases between.

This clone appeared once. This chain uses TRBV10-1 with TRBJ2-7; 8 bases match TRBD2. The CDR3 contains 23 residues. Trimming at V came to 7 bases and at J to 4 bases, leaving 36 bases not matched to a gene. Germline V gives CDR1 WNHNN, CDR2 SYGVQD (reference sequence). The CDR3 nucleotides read TGCGCCAGCACTACGAACCGAATTTCGTCCGGGACTAGTGAAGAACCAGATGGTTACGAGCAGTACTTC. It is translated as CASTTNRISSGTSEEPDGYEQYF.

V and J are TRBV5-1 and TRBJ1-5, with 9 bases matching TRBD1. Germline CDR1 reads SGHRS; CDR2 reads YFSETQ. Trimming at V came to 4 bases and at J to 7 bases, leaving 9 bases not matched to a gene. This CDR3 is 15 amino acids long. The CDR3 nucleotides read TGCGCCAGCAGCCTGGAGGGACAGGGTGTGCAGCCCCAGCATTTT. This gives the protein CASSLEGQGVQPQHF. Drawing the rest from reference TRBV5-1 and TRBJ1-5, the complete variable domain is KAGVTQTPRYLIKTRGQQVTLSCSPISGHRSVSWYQQTPGQGLQFLFEYFSETQRNKGNFPGRFSGRQFSNSRSEMNVSTLELGDSALYLCASSLEGQGVQPQHFGDGTRLSIL.

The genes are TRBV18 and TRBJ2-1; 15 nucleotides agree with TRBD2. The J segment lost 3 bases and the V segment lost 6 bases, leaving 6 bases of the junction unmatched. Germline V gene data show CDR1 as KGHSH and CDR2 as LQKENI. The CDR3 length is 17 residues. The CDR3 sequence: CASSTGTSGGYYNEQFF. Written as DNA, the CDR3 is TGTGCCAGCTCGACCGGGACTAGCGGGGGGTACTACAATGAGCAGTTCTTC.

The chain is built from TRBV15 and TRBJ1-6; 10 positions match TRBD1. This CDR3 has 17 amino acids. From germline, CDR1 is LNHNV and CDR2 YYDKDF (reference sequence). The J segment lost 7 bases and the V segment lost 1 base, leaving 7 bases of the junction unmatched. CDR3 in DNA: TGTGCCACCAGCAGAGCCTCCGGACAGGGGGTCAATTCACCCCTCCACTTT. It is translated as CATSRASGQGVNSPLHF.

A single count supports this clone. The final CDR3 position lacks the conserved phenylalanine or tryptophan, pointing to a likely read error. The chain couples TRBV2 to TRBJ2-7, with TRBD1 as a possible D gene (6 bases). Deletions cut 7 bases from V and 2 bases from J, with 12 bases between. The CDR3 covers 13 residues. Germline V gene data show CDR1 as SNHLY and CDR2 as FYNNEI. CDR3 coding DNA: TGTGCCAGCACCAGGGGATCTCCCTACGAGCAGTACTCC. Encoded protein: CASTRGSPYEQYS.

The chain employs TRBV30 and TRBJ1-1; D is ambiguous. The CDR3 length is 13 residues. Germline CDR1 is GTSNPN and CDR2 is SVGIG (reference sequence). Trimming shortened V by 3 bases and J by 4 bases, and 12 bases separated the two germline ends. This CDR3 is CAWSAGLITEAFF. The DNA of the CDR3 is TGTGCCTGGAGCGCAGGACTGATCACTGAAGCTTTCTTT.

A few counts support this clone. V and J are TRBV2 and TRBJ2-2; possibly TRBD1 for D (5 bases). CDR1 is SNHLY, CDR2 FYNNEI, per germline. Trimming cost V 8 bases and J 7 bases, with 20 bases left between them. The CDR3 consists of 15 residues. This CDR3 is CASLRGRGTGGELFF. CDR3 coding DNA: TGTGCCAGCCTCCGTGGAAGGGGAACGGGCGGGGAGCTGTTTTTT.

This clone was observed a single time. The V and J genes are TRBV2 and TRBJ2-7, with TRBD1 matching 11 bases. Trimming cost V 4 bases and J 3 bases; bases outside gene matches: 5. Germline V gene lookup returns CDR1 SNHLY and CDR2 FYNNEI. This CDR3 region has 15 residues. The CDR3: CASSGGTGGVYEQYF. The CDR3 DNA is TGTGCCAGCAGTGGGGGGACAGGGGGTGTCTACGAGCAGTACTTC.

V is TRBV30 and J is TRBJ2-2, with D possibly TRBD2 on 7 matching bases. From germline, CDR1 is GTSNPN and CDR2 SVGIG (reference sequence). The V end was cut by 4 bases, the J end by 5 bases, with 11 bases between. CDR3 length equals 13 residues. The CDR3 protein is CAWMRGGTGELFF. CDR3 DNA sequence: TGTGCCTGGATGAGGGGGGGGACCGGGGAGCTGTTTTTT.

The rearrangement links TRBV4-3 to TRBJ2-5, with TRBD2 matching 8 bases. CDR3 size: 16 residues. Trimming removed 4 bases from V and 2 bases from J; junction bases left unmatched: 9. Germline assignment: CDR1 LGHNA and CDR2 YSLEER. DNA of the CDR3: TGCGCCAGCAGCCCTGGGGCGGGGGGCATTCAAGAGACCCAGTACTTC. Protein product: CASSPGAGGIQETQYF.

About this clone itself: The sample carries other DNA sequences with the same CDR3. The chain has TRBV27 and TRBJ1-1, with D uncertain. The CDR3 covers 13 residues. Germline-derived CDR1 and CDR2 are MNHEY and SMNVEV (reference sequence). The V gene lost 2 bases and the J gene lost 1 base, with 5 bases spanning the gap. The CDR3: CASSLGGNTEAFF. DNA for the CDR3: TGTGCCAGCAGTTTAGGAGGGAACACTGAAGCTTTCTTT.

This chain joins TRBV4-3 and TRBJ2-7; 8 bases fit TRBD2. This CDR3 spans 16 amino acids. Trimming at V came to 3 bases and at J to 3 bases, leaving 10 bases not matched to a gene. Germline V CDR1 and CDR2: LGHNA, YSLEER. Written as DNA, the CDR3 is TGCGCCAGCAGCCAGATTTCGGGGGGGAATCTCTACGAGCAGTACTTC. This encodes CASSQISGGNLYEQYF.

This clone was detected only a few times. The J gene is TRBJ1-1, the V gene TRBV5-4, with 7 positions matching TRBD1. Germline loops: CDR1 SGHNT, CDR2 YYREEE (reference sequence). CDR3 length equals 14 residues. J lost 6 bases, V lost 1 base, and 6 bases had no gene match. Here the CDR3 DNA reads TGTGCCAGCAGCTTGAGGGGGCGGGTCTCTGAAGCTTTCTTT. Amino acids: CASSLRGRVSEAFF.

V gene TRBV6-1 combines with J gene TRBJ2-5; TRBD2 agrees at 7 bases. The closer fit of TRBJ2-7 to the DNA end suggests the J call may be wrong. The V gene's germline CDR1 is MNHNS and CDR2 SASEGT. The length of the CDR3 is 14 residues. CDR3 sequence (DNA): TGTGCCAGCAGTGAAGGGGGGGGATTCTACGAGCAGTACTTC. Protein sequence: CASSEGGGFYEQYF.

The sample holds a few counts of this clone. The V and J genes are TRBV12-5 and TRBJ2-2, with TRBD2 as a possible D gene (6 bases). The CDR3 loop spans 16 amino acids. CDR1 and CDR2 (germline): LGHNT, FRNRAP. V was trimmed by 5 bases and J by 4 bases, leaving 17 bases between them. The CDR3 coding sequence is TGTGCTAGTGGTACTTATGGGGGACTGGCCACCGGGGAGCTGTTTTTT. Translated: CASGTYGGLATGELFF.

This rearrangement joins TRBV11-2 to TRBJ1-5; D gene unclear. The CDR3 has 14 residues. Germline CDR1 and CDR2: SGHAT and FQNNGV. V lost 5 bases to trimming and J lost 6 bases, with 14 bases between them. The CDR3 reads CASSPAPGGQPQHF. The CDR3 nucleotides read TGTGCCAGCAGCCCCGCCCCTGGCGGTCAGCCCCAGCATTTT.

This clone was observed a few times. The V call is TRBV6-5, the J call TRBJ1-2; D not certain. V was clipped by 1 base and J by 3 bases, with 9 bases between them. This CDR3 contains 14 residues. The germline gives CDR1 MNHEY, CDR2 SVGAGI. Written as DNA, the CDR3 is TGTGCCAGCAGTTACTGGGAGGGAGACTATGGCTACACCTTC. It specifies CASSYWEGDYGYTF.

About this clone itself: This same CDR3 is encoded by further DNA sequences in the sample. In DNA, the CDR3 is TGCGCCAGCAGCTTGGCGGGGGGCTCCTACGAGCAGTACTTC. This encodes CASSLAGGSYEQYF. The chain couples TRBV5-1 to TRBJ2-7; 7 bases are a match to TRBD2. V lost 0 bases, J lost 0 bases, and 0 bases stayed unmatched. In germline, CDR1 is SGHRS, CDR2 YFSETQ. The CDR3 spans 14 residues.

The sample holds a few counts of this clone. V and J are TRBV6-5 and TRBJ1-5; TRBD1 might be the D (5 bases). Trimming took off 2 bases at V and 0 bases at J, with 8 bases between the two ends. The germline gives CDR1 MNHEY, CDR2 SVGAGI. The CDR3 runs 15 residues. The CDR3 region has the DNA TGTGCCAGCAGTTACAAAAGGGGTAGCAATCAGCCCCAGCATTTT. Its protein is CASSYKRGSNQPQHF.

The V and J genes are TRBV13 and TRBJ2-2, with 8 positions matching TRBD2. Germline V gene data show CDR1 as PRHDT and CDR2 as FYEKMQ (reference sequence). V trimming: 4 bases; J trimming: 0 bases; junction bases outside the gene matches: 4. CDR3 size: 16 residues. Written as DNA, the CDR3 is TGTGCCAGCAGCTCCTTCGGGGGGGCGAACACCGGGGAGCTGTTTTTT. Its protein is CASSSFGGANTGELFF.

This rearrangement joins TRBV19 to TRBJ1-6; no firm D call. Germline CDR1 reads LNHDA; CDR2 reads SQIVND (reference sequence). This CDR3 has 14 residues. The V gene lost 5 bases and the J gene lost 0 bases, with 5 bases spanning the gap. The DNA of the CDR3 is TGTGCCAGTAGTTTCAGCTCCTATAATTCACCCCTCCACTTT. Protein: CASSFSSYNSPLHF.

The CDR3 coding sequence is TGTGCCAGCAGCGCCTCGGTCCAAGAGACCCAGTACTTC. Its protein product is CASSASVQETQYF. The chain joins TRBV7-2 to TRBJ2-5; D gene ambiguous. Germline CDR1 SGHTA, CDR2 FQGNSA. The CDR3 sequence is 13 residues long. Deletions cut 5 bases from V and 1 base from J, with 8 bases between.

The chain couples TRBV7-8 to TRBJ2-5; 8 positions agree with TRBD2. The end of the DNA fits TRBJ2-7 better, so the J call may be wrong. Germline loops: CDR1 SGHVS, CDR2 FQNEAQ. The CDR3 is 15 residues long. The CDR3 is CASSFAGGAPSEQYF. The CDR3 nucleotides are TGTGCCAGCAGCTTCGCGGGGGGAGCCCCATCCGAGCAGTACTTC.

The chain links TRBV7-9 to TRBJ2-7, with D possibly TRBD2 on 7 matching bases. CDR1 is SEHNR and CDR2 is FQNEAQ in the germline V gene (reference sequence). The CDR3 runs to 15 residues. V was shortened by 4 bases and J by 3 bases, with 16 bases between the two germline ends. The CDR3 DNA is TGTGCCAGCAGCTCCGGGGGGCGAGACTTCTACGAGCAGTACTTC. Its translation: CASSSGGRDFYEQYF. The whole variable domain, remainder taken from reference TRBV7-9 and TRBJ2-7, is DTGVSQNPRHKITKRGQNVTFRCDPISEHNRLYWYRQTLGQGPEFLTYFQNEAQLEKSRLLSDRFSAERPKGSFSTLEIQRTEQGDSAMYLCASSSGGRDFYEQYFGPGTRLTVT.